One sample yielded the 11 T cell receptor beta chains listed below, sequenced in a study of molecular identifiers for immune sequencing clone quantification. One entry per CDR3 protein, called by TCRdb with MiXCR from the PCR reads. The repertoire holds over 550,000 distinct CDR3 sequences, with about 25% as singletons. Sequencing input: naive CD8+ T cells from blood, with Jurkat cell RNA spiked in. The subset: FACS-sorted CD8+CD4-CCR7+CD45RA+ naive T cells. These TCRs come from a human donor in good health. Some libraries in this study had Jurkat cell RNA spiked in.

The V call is TRBV11-2, the J call TRBJ2-5, with 9 nucleotides matching TRBD2. The CDR3 is made up of 15 amino acids. V lost 4 bases and J lost 4; bases outside the gene matches: 7. Germline lookup yields CDR1 SGHAT and CDR2 FQNNGV. As DNA, the CDR3 is TGTGCCAGCAGCTACCAAGCGGGAGGTGGAGAGACCCAGTACTTC. Translated: CASSYQAGGGETQYF.

This clonotype was seen ten or more times. The chain links TRBV4-3 to TRBJ2-7; no clear D. CDR1 and CDR2 (germline): LGHNA, YSLEER. The CDR3 is 15 amino acids. The germline V and J ends were trimmed by 0 bases and 4 bases, with 13 bases remaining between them. CDR3 sequence: CASSQDRAGVYEQYF. In nucleotides, the CDR3 is TGCGCCAGCAGCCAAGACCGGGCAGGCGTATACGAGCAGTACTTC.

The table lists this clonotype with a count of one. The chain joins TRBV7-9 to TRBJ2-7; D tentatively reads TRBD1 or TRBD2 (6 bases each). V lost 5 bases and J 2 bases, leaving 13 bases between the germline ends. The V gene's germline CDR1 is SEHNR and CDR2 FQNEAQ (reference sequence). CDR3 length equals 14 residues. As DNA, the CDR3 is TGTGCCAGCAGCCTCATAGGGGGGACCTACGAGCAGTACTTC. As protein: CASSLIGGTYEQYF.

The rearrangement uses TRBV27 and TRBJ2-7, with a possible D match to TRBD2 (5 bases). This CDR3 spans 13 amino acids. V lost 6 bases to trimming and J lost 2 bases, with 11 bases between them. CDR1 and CDR2 (germline): MNHEY, SMNVEV (reference sequence). DNA for the CDR3: TGTGCCAGCAGCAGGACTGGGCCCTACGAGCAGTACTTC. Amino acid sequence: CASSRTGPYEQYF.

Comments on this clonotype: Germline and junction disagree at one end, which may indicate a read error. CDR3 bases: TGTGCCAGCAGGTTGGCCAGTGGTTTGGACATCGCCTACGAGCAGTACTTC. Translation gives CASRLASGLDIAYEQYF. The gene calls are TRBV5-8 and TRBJ2-7, with D possibly being TRBD1 (5 bases). The CDR3 is 17 amino acids. Germline V CDR1 and CDR2: SGHTS, YDEGEE.

This clonotype was seen only a few times. The CDR3 loop is CSARDVTPGFETQYF. CDR3 DNA sequence: TGCAGTGCTAGAGATGTGACTCCGGGTTTTGAGACCCAGTACTTC. The chain joins TRBV20-1 to TRBJ2-5; D unresolved. Germline values: CDR1 DFQATT, CDR2 SNEGSKA (reference sequence). Trimming left V 0 bases short and J 5 bases short, with 16 bases between. The CDR3 is 15 amino acids.

The chain uses TRBV19 and TRBJ2-2; the match to TRBD2 covers 7 bases. Trimming at V came to 1 base and at J to 7 bases, leaving 6 bases not matched to a gene. The length of the CDR3 is 15 residues. Germline V CDR1 and CDR2: LNHDA, SQIVND (reference sequence). This CDR3 reads CASSIGTRSIGELFF. The CDR3 DNA sequence: TGTGCCAGTAGTATAGGGACTAGGAGTATCGGGGAGCTGTTTTTT.

The J gene is TRBJ2-2, the V gene TRBV19; 8 positions agree with TRBD1. CDR1 LNHDA and CDR2 SQIVND come from the germline V gene (reference sequence). The CDR3 has 13 residues. V shed 10 bases and J 5 bases; nucleotides not matched to a gene: 6. The DNA for the CDR3 is TGTGCCACTCATACAGGGGGTACCGGGGAGCTGTTTTTT. Its translation: CATHTGGTGELFF.

Ten or more counts support this clonotype. This chain joins TRBV24-1 and TRBJ2-1; no clear D gene. Germline CDR1 KGHDR, CDR2 SFDVKD. The CDR3 is 13 residues long. The V and J ends lost 3 bases and 8 bases respectively, with 10 bases between them. The DNA of the CDR3 is TGTGCCACCAGTGATGTCAACGAAGATGAGCAGTTCTTC. Amino acid sequence: CATSDVNEDEQFF.

This sequence joins TRBV27 and TRBJ2-2; D perhaps matches TRBD1 (5 bases). CDR1 is MNHEY, CDR2 SMNVEV, per germline (reference sequence). The CDR3 runs to 16 residues. Trimming removed 2 bases at V and 3 bases at J, with 13 bases between. CDR3: CASSLQGSWDTGELFF. DNA of the CDR3: TGTGCCAGCAGTTTACAGGGTTCGTGGGACACCGGGGAGCTGTTTTTT.

The V and J genes are TRBV13 and TRBJ2-5, with TRBD2 as a possible D gene (6 bases). V lost 2 bases and J lost 4, with 17 bases in between. This CDR3 contains 16 residues. Per the germline V gene, CDR1 is PRHDT and CDR2 is FYEKMQ (reference sequence). The CDR3 protein is CASSLMGGDGRETQYF. CDR3 in DNA: TGTGCCAGCAGCTTAATGGGGGGTGATGGCCGAGAGACCCAGTACTTC.